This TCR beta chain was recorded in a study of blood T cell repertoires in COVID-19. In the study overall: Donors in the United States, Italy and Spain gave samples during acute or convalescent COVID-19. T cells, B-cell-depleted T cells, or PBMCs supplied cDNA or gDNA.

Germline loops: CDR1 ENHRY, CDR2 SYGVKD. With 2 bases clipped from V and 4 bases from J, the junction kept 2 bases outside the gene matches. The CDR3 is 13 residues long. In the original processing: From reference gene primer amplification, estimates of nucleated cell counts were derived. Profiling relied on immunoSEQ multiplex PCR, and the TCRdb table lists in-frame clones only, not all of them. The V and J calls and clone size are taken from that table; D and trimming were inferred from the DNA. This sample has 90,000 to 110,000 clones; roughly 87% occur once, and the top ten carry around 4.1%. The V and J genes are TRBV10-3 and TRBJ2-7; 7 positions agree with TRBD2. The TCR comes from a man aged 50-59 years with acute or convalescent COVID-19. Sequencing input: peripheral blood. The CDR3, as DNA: TGTGCCATCAGTGAGAGGGAGGGATACGAGCAGTACTTC. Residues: CAISEREGYEQYF.